What follows are 13 T cell receptor beta chains derived from one specimen sequenced in a study of CD8+CD57+ T cells in acquired aplastic anemia. Patients picked for sequencing had shown CD8+CD57+ cell expansion detected by flow cytometry. Researchers used genomic DNA as the template to profile TCR beta VDJ and CDR3. TCRdb reanalysed the reads using MiXCR and keeps one entry per CDR3 protein. This table holds 150,000 to 200,000 distinct CDR3 sequences, 47% found once. Source material: sorted CD4+, CD8+, or CD8+CD57+ T cells (not recorded which) from PBMCs. These receptors were taken from a human donor with aplastic anemia.

A remark on this clonotype: Relative to the germline gene, one junction end is altered; a read error may explain this. The V and J genes are TRBV6-2 or TRBV6-3 and TRBJ2-2, with D maybe TRBD2 (6 bases). CDR1 is MNHEY, CDR2 SVGEGT, per germline. This CDR3 region has 16 residues. The CDR3 DNA reads TGTGCCAGCAGTTACTCTCGGGGAGGCGACACCGGGGAGCTGCTTTTT. This translates into CASSYSRGGDTGELLF.

This clonotype was counted only a few times. The V and J genes are TRBV19 and TRBJ2-4; D unresolved. Germline V gene lookup returns CDR1 LNHDA and CDR2 SQIVND (reference sequence). CDR3 length: 13 amino acids. The ends were cut back, 4 bases at V and 0 bases at J, with 4 bases in the middle. The CDR3 sequence: CASSSLAKNIQYF. For the CDR3, the DNA is TGTGCCAGTAGTAGTTTAGCCAAAAACATTCAGTACTTC.

As concerns this clonotype: The junction differs from germline at one of its ends, possibly a read error. J is TRBJ2-1 and V is TRBV24-1; no firm D call. The germline V gene has CDR1 KGHDR and CDR2 SFDVKD. This CDR3 is built from 16 residues. The CDR3 DNA sequence: TGTGCCACCAGTGATCCAGACGGTGGCTCCTACAATGAGCGGTTCTTC. It is translated as CATSDPDGGSYNERFF.

This clonotype appeared once. The V call is TRBV15, the J call TRBJ1-5; D uncertain. Deletions cut 0 bases from V and 9 bases from J, with 9 bases between. From germline, CDR1 is LNHNV and CDR2 YYDKDF (reference sequence). This CDR3 spans 13 amino acids. CDR3 region: CATSRDAAGPQHF. In DNA form, the CDR3 reads TGTGCCACCAGCAGAGATGCTGCTGGGCCCCAGCATTTT. Full variable domain (remainder filled in from reference TRBV15 and TRBJ1-5): DAMVIQNPRYQVTQFGKPVTLSCSQTLNHNVMYWYQQKSSQAPKLLFHYYDKDFNNEADTPDNFQSRRPNTSFCFLDIRSPGLGDTAMYLCATSRDAAGPQHFGDGTRLSIL.

The table lists this clonotype with many counts. The gene calls are TRBV9 and TRBJ1-2; no clear D gene. V lost 7 bases, J lost 2 bases, and 12 bases lay in between. The CDR3 sequence is 13 residues long. From germline, CDR1 is SGDLS and CDR2 YYNGEE. The CDR3 loop is CASRHLTNYGYTF. In DNA, the CDR3 is TGTGCCAGCCGGCACCTTACAAACTATGGCTACACCTTC.

This clonotype was observed at least ten times. The J gene is TRBJ2-1, the V gene TRBV7-3; D remains ambiguous. With 3 bases removed from V and 6 bases from J, the gap between germline ends came to 12 bases. The CDR3 spans 14 residues. In germline, CDR1 is SGHTA, CDR2 FQGTGA. CDR3: CASSLVSAINEQFF. Written as DNA, the CDR3 is TGTGCCAGCAGCTTGGTAAGCGCAATCAATGAGCAGTTCTTC.

Regarding this clonotype: At one end, the junction sequence differs from germline, possibly due to a read error. This chain uses TRBV11-2 with TRBJ1-6; D is unclear. Per germline, CDR1 SGHAT and CDR2 FQNNGV. The CDR3 totals 14 residues. CDR3 protein: CASSLDFRPSALHF. The CDR3 region has the DNA TGTGCCAGCAGCTTAGATTTCCGACCTTCAGCCCTCCACTTT.

This clonotype was seen once. The chain uses TRBV20-1 and TRBJ2-1; 10 bases agree with TRBD1. The germline gives CDR1 DFQATT, CDR2 SNEGSKA (reference sequence). Germline trimming cut 6 bases from V and 5 bases from J; bases unmatched to any gene: 10. This CDR3 has 15 amino acids. CDR3 nucleotide sequence: TGCAGTGCCAGCAGGGGACAGGGGTCGGACAATGAGCAGTTCTTC. Its translation: CSASRGQGSDNEQFF.

The chain combines TRBV7-9 with TRBJ2-7; D is unresolved. Between the trimmed V and J ends, which lost 1 base and 4 bases, there was a span of 5 bases. CDR1 and CDR2 from the germline V gene are SEHNR and FQNEAQ (reference sequence). There are 12 residues in the CDR3. The CDR3 bases are TGTGCCAGCAGCTTAGGCGTTTACGAGCAGTACTTC. Protein: CASSLGVYEQYF.

The chain combines TRBV7-8 with TRBJ2-7, with 8 bases that match TRBD2. J was trimmed by 4 bases and V by 7 bases; bases with no gene match: 6. From germline, CDR1 is SGHVS and CDR2 FQNEAQ. The CDR3 is made up of 13 amino acids. CDR3 in amino acids: CASTGASGYEQYF. Written as DNA, the CDR3 is TGTGCCAGCACCGGGGCTAGCGGGTACGAGCAGTACTTC.

This clonotype was seen ten or more times. One end of the junction fails to match germline, which may point to a read error. The chain uses TRBV7-7 and TRBJ2-1; 8 bases are shared with TRBD1. Germline-derived CDR1 and CDR2 are SSHAT and FNYEAQ (reference sequence). The CDR3 is made up of 18 amino acids. The CDR3 loop is CASSLAPTRTGKGNEQFF. In DNA form, the CDR3 reads TGTGCTAGCAGCTTAGCGCCAACCCGGACAGGGAAGGGCAATGAGCAGTTCTTC.

This clonotype was recorded only once. V and J are TRBV9 and TRBJ1-1, with a weak D call TRBD1 (5 bases). The CDR3 sequence is 12 residues long. V was cut by 3 bases and J by 6 bases, with 9 bases left in between. The germline CDR1 and CDR2 sequences are SGDLS and YYNGEE. The CDR3 spells CASSARGAEAFF. The DNA for the CDR3 is TGTGCCAGCAGCGCGAGAGGGGCTGAAGCTTTCTTT.

This clonotype has ten or more counts. An end of the junction differs from the germline gene, which may be a read error. The chain has TRBV5-1 and TRBJ1-1; D gene unclear. Germline V gene sequence: CDR1 SGHRS, CDR2 YFSETQ. This CDR3 has 14 amino acids. The CDR3 sequence is CASSLEYLGTEAFF. CDR3 nucleotide sequence: TGCGCCAGCAGTTTGGAATACCTGGGGACTGAAGCTTTCTTT.